The T cell receptor beta chain under discussion was sequenced for a study of blood T cell repertoires in COVID-19. Looked up from germline, CDR1 is MNHEY and CDR2 is SMNVEV (reference sequence). Trimming shortened V by 5 bases and J by 3 bases, and 23 bases separated the two germline ends. The length of the CDR3 is 17 residues. Libraries were prepared by immunoSEQ multiplex PCR; TCRdb keeps only in-frame clonotypes and omits some of them. Among 210,000 or so clones listed, roughly 85% were seen once. This clone is a singleton in its sample. The genes are TRBV27 and TRBJ2-7; no clear D. The sequenced sample consisted of peripheral blood. The sequence was collected from a man in his fifties with COVID-19, enrolled during active disease. In DNA form, the CDR3 reads TGTGCCAGCAGTCCCACTGCTCCCGCCCCGCCCCTCTACGAGCAGTACTTC. Protein product: CASSPTAPAPPLYEQYF.